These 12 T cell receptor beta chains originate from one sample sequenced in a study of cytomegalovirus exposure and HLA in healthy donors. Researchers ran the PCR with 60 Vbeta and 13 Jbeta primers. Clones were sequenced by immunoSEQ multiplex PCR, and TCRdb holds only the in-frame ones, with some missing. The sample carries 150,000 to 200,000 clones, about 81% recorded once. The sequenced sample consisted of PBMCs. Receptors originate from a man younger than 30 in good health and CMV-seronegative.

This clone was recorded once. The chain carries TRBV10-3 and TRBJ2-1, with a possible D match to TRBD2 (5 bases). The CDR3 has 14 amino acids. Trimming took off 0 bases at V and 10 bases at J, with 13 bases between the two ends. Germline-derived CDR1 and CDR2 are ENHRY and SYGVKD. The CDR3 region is CAISESGSDGEQFF. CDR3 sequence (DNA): TGTGCCATCAGTGAGTCAGGGAGTGACGGGGAGCAGTTCTTC.

CDR3: CASSQGPLGASEQYF. DNA of the CDR3: TGTGCCAGCAGCCAAGGCCCCCTGGGGGCGAGCGAGCAGTACTTC. The chain couples TRBV14 to TRBJ2-7; possible D gene TRBD1, 6 bases. V lost 1 base, J lost 6 bases, and 16 bases lay in between. The CDR3 is 15 residues long. CDR1 is SGHDN and CDR2 is FVKESK in the germline V gene.

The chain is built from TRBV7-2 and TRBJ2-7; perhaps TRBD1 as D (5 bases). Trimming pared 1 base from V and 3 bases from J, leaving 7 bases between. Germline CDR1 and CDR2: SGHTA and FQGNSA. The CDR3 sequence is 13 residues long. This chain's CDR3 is CASSLGQHYEQYF. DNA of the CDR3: TGTGCCAGCAGCTTAGGACAGCACTACGAGCAGTACTTC.

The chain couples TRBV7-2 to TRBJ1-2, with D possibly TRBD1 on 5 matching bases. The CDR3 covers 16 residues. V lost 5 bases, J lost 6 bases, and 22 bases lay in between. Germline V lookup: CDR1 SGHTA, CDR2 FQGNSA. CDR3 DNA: TGTGCCAGCAGCCCGCCGGGGGGAGGGAGAAGGGATGGCTACACCTTC. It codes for CASSPPGGGRRDGYTF.

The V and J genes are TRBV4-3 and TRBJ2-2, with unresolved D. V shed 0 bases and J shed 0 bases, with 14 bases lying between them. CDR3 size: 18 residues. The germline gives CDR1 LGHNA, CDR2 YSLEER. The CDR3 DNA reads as TGCGCCAGCAGCCAAGATGAATTCGGTTATGCGAACACCGGGGAGCTGTTTTTT. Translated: CASSQDEFGYANTGELFF.

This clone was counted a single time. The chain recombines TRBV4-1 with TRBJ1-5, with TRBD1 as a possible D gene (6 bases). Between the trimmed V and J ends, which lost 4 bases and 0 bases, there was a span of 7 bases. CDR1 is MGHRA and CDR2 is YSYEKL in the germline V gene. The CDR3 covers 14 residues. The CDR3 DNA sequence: TGCGCCAGCAGCCGACAGGATAGCAATCAGCCCCAGCATTTT. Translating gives CASSRQDSNQPQHF.

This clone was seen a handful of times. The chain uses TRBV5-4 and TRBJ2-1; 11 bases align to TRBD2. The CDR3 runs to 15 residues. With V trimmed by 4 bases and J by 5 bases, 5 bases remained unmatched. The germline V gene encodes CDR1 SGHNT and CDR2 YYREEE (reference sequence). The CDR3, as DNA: TGTGCCAGCAGCCCAGGGACTAGCGGAAACAATGAGCAGTTCTTC. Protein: CASSPGTSGNNEQFF. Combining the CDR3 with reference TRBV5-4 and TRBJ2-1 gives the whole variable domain ETGVTQSPTHLIKTRGQQVTLRCSSQSGHNTVSWYQQALGQGPQFIFQYYREEENGRGNFPPRFSGLQFPNYSSELNVNALELDDSALYLCASSPGTSGNNEQFFGPGTRLTVL.

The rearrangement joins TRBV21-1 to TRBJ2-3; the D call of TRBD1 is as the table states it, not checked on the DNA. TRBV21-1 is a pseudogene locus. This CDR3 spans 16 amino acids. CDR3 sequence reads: CASSRARRGGTDTQYF. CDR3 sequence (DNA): TGTGCCAGCAGCAGGGCCCGCAGGGGGGGCACAGATACGCAGTATTTT.

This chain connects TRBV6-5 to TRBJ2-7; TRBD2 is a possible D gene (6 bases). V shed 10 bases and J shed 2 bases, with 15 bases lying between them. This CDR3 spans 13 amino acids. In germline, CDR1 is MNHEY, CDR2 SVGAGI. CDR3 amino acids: CATPPGVTYEQYF. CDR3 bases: TGTGCCACCCCCCCGGGGGTTACCTACGAGCAGTACTTC.

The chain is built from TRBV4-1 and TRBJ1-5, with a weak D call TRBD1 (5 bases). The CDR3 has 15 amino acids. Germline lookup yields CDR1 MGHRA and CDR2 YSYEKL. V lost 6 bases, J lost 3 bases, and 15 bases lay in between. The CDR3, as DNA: TGCGCCAGCAGTGTCTCCGGACAAACCAATCAGCCCCAGCATTTT. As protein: CASSVSGQTNQPQHF.

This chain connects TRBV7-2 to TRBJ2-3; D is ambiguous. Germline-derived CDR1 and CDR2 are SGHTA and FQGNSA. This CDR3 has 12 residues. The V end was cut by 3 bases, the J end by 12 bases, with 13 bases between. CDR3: CASSFLVAFQYF. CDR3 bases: TGTGCCAGCAGCTTCTTGGTAGCTTTTCAGTATTTT. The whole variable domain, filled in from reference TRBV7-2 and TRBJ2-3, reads GAGVSQSPSNKVTEKGKDVELRCDPISGHTALYWYRQSLGQGLEFLIYFQGNSAPDKSGLPSDRFSAERTGGSVSTLTIQRTQQEDSAVYLCASSFLVAFQYFGPGTRLTVL.

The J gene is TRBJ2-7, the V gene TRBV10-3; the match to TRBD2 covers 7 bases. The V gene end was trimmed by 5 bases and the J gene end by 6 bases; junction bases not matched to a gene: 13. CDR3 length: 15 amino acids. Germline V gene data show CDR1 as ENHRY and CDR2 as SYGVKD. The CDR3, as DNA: TGTGCCATCAGTCTAAAGCAGCGGGAAAACTCCGAGCAGTACTTC. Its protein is CAISLKQRENSEQYF.